The present entry profiles one T cell receptor beta chain with its context. Antigen specificity is unknown. This entry belongs to a study of PD-1 blockade in classical Hodgkin lymphoma. Study overall: Patients in the cohort were put on intravenous nivolumab, 3 mg/kg every 2 weeks. Study-wide results and limits: As was reported, newly diagnosed patients showed lower baseline TCR diversity than healthy donors did.

Assay: immunoSEQ multiplex PCR; the TCRdb copy retains only in-frame clones and omits some. The profile covers roughly 2,000 clones, with about 80% appearing a single time and roughly 9.4% taken by the ten largest. After autologous stem cell transplantation all patients relapsed, and prior brentuximab vedotin exposure differed between cohorts. Thawed PBMCs supplied CD8+ T cells via magnetic negative selection. CDR1 and CDR2 (germline): SEHNR, FQNEAQ (reference sequence). V was pared by 3 bases and J by 6 bases, with 3 bases of the junction left unmatched. This CDR3 has 14 residues. The material sequenced was CD8+ T cells from blood, taken at baseline. This chain joins TRBV7-9 and TRBJ2-2; 8 nucleotides agree with TRBD1. The sequence was obtained from a human donor with classical Hodgkin lymphoma. CDR3 nucleotide sequence: TGTGCCAGCAGCTTGGACAGGGAGGCCGGGGAGCTGTTTTTT. It is translated as CASSLDREAGELFF.